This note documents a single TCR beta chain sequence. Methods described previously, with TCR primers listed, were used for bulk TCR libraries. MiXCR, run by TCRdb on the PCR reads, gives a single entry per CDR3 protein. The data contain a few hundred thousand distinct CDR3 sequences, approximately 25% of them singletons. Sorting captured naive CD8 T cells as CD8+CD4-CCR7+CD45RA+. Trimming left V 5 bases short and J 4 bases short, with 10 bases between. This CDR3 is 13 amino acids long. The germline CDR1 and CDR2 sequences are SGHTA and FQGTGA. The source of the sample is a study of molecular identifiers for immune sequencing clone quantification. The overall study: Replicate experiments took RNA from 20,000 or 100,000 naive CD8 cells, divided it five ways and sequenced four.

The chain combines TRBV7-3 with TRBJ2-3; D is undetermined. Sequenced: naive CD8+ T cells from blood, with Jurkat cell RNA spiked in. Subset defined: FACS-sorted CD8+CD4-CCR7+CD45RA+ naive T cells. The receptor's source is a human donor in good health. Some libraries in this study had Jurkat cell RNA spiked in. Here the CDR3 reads CASSPFLSDTQYF. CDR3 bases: TGTGCCAGCAGCCCATTCCTCTCAGATACGCAGTATTTT.